Reported below is one T cell receptor beta chain. Its antigen is still unknown. Production of TCR cDNA was by 5'RACE template switching, which also added a universal primer site and UMIs. Each CDR3 protein gets one entry after TCRdb re-called the 5' RACE reads with MiXCR. The table shows approximately 510,000 distinct CDR3 sequences, with around a fifth occurring only once. The sample belongs to a study of T cells after yellow fever vaccination. Points from the study as a whole: Although most clonotypes did not, a small share appeared in both CD4 and CD8 compartments. Once the booster was given, most primary-vaccination clones reappeared, at about 96% for CD4 and 85% to 90% for CD8.

V was cut by 4 bases and J by 7 bases, with 21 bases left in between. Per germline, CDR1 SGDLS and CDR2 YYNGEE. The CDR3 loop spans 16 amino acids. This sequence originates from a man younger than 35 who received the YFV17D yellow fever vaccine. The rearrangement links TRBV9 to TRBJ2-1, with D possibly matching TRBD1 (7 bases). Sequences were derived from PBMCs, sampled 20 to 25 days after the first yellow fever vaccination. The CDR3 is CASSQGGSGGLNEQFF. CDR3 nucleotides: TGTGCCAGCAGCCAAGGGGGGTCAGGGGGGTTGAATGAGCAGTTCTTC.